These 5 T cell receptor beta chains share one sample of origin, sequenced in a study of vaccination effects on CD4 cells after COVID-19. The table came from immunoSEQ multiplex PCR; TCRdb's copy has only in-frame clones and leaves some out. The profile shows under 55,000 clones, 75% to 85% of them singletons. Expansion with viral peptide pools was applied to antigen-specific CD4+ T cells by the ViraFEST assay prior to sequencing. When ten to eleven days of culture had elapsed, CD4+ T cells were isolated. Among the vaccine recipients, none had a prior SARS-CoV-2 infection, and nucleocapsid antibodies were negative. For these receptors, no antigen is known. Specimen: CD4+ T cells from PBMCs cultured with HCoV-OC43 spike peptides, collected before COVID-19 vaccination. As to subset: HCoV-OC43 spike overlapping peptide pool stimulation. The receptors were gathered from a human donor who received a COVID-19 vaccine.

The V call is TRBV24-1, the J call TRBJ2-1, with 7 bases matching TRBD1. The V segment lost 3 bases and the J segment 7 bases; nucleotides outside the gene matches: 8. Looked up from germline, CDR1 is KGHDR and CDR2 is SFDVKD. This CDR3 comprises 15 residues. The CDR3 spells CATSDPGTAGNEQFF. DNA of the CDR3: TGTGCCACCAGTGATCCCGGGACAGCCGGGAATGAGCAGTTCTTC.

The chain recombines TRBV6-2 or TRBV6-3 with TRBJ2-7, with a weak D call TRBD2 (5 bases). Germline V gene lookup returns CDR1 MNHEY and CDR2 SVGEGT. V lost 2 bases, J lost 6 bases, and 8 bases lay in between. The CDR3 is made up of 12 amino acids. CDR3 sequence: CASSYLGGEQYV. CDR3 nucleotides: TGTGCCAGCAGTTACCTAGGAGGCGAGCAGTACGTC.

Points on this clone: Other DNA sequences in this specimen translate into the identical CDR3. The chain links TRBV6-5 to TRBJ1-2; D possibly corresponds to TRBD1 (6 bases). The CDR3 is made up of 15 amino acids. Germline CDR1 reads MNHEY; CDR2 reads SVGAGI. The V end was cut by 0 bases, the J end by 4 bases, with 12 bases between. CDR3 residues: CASSYSTGGGYGYTF. Here the CDR3 DNA reads TGTGCCAGCAGTTACTCGACGGGGGGCGGCTATGGCTACACCTTC.

The chain is built from TRBV18 and TRBJ2-3, with 11 nucleotides matching TRBD2. Trimming removed 2 bases from V and 4 bases from J; junction bases left unmatched: 5. The CDR3 totals 16 residues. CDR1 is KGHSH, CDR2 LQKENI, per germline. CDR3 amino acids: CASSPGGTSGSDTQYF. CDR3 DNA sequence: TGTGCCAGCTCACCAGGCGGGACTAGCGGCTCAGATACGCAGTATTTT.

The chain is built from TRBV18 and TRBJ2-7, with TRBD2 identical over 7 bases. In germline, CDR1 is KGHSH, CDR2 LQKENI. V shed 3 bases, J shed 3 bases, and the junction held 2 bases outside the gene matches. The CDR3 runs to 13 residues. The CDR3 coding sequence is TGTGCCAGCTCACCCTCGGGAGGCTACGAGCAGTACGTC. It is translated as CASSPSGGYEQYV.